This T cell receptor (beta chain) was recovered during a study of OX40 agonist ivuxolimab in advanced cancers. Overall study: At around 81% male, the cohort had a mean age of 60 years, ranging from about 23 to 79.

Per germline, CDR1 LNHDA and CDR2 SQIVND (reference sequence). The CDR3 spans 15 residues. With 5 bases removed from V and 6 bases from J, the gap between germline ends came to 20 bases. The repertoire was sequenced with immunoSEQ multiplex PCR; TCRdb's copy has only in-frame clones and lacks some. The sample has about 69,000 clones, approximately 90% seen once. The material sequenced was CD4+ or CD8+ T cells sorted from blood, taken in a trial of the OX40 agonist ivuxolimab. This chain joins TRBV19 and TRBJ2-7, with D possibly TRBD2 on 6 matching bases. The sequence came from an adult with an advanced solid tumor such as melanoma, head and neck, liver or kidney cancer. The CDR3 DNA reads TGTGCCAGTAGTCGTCTCCGGGACGGAGGGTGCGAGCAGTACTTC. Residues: CASSRLRDGGCEQYF.